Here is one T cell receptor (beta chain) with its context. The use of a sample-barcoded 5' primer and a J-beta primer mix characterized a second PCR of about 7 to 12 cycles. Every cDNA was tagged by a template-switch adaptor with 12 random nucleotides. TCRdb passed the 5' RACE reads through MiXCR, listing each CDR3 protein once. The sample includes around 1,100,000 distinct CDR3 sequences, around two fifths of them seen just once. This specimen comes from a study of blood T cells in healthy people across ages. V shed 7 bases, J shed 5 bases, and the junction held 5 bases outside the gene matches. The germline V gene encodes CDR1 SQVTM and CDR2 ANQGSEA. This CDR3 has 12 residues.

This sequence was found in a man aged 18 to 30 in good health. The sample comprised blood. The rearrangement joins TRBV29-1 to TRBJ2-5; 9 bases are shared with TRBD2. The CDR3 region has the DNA TGCAGCGCCAGCGGGGGGATCGAGACCCAGTACTTC. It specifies CSASGGIETQYF.